This T cell receptor beta chain was profiled in a study of beta chain features in type 1 diabetes. General study results and limits: Naive, central memory and Treg TCRB repertoires seemed to resemble each other more closely in patients than they did in healthy donors. TCRB CDR3s from Type 1 diabetes patients were moderately but significantly shorter in all four CD4+ subsets.

cDNA synthesis used the whole RNA isolate, giving expressed TCRB sequences. Some clones are missing from TCRdb's copy, which holds only in-frame ones; the method was immunoSEQ multiplex PCR. There are about 190,000 clones in the sample; around 8% occur only once, and 0.94% lies in the top ten. The V end was cut by 2 bases, the J end by 6 bases, with 8 bases between. Germline lookup yields CDR1 GTSNPN and CDR2 SVGIG (reference sequence). The CDR3 totals 12 residues. This clone was observed a handful of times. No antigen is known for it. Sequenced sample: central memory CD4+ T cells from blood. The chain recombines TRBV30 with TRBJ1-5; D ambiguous. The receptor comes from a woman aged 40-49 years with type 1 diabetes. For the CDR3, the DNA is TGTGCCTGGAGTCTGCCTACTCAGCCCCAGCATTTT. Translation: CAWSLPTQPQHF.